The rows below give T cell receptor beta chains drawn from one sample of a study of T cells in Graves' hyperthyroidism and ophthalmopathy. A single record per CDR3 protein comes from TCRdb applying MiXCR to the multiplex PCR reads. The repertoire holds 650,000 to 750,000 distinct CDR3 sequences, 14% seen once, with roughly 10% in the top ten. Source material: blood. The source of these receptors is a young woman with Graves' hyperthyroidism. Both conserved end residues are part of each CDR3. D genes are given only for firm matches. Some rows mark clone size as missing; the rest say once, few, many or name a class of expanded clone.

size,V,J,D,CDR3,DNA
many,TRBV6-2/TRBV6-3,TRBJ2-1,-,CASSYSWARGSYNEQFF,TGTGCCAGCAGTTACTCATGGGCCCGAGGCTCCTACAATGAGCAGTTCTTC
many,TRBV12-3/TRBV12-4,TRBJ1-5,-,CASSPRGDLYQPQHF,TGTGCCAGCAGTCCGCGGGGAGATCTCTATCAGCCCCAGCATTTT
many,TRBV27,TRBJ2-3,-,CASSLFPPGGVTDTQYF,TGTGCCAGCAGTTTATTCCCCCCAGGGGGGGTAACAGATACGCAGTATTTT
few,TRBV28,TRBJ1-5,TRBD1,CASKGQGKQPQHF,TGTGCCAGCAAGGGACAGGGGAAGCAGCCCCAGCATTTT
many,TRBV20-1,TRBJ2-1,TRBD2,CSARATSGSKYEQFF,TGCAGTGCTAGAGCGACTAGCGGGAGTAAGTATGAGCAGTTCTTC
many,TRBV20-1,TRBJ1-2,-,CSGLDGTNYGYTF,TGCAGTGGGCTCGACGGAACTAACTATGGCTACACCTTC
-,TRBV6-1,TRBJ2-2,TRBD2,CASRSPGRAAGELFF,TGTGCCAGCCGATCTCCCGGGAGGGCCGCCGGGGAGCTGTTTTTT
few,TRBV19,TRBJ1-5,TRBD1,CASSTWGQGDNQPQHF,TGTGCCAGTAGTACCTGGGGACAGGGCGACAATCAGCCCCAGCATTTT
-,TRBV7-9,TRBJ2-7,-,CASRVTGSPYEQYF,TGTGCCAGCAGGGTGACAGGATCGCCCTACGAGCAGTACTTC
many,TRBV6-1,TRBJ1-1,-,CASRWDFGTEAFF,TGTGCCAGCAGGTGGGACTTCGGCACTGAAGCTTTCTTT
many,TRBV7-2,TRBJ1-2,-,CASSDKGANPLRGNYGYTF,TGTGCCAGCAGCGACAAGGGCGCTAACCCTCTCCGGGGGAACTATGGCTACACCTTC
many,TRBV7-2,TRBJ2-1,TRBD2,CASSITSGSGNEQFF,TGTGCCAGCAGCATCACTAGCGGGAGTGGCAATGAGCAGTTCTTC
few,TRBV5-1,TRBJ1-2,-,CASRLGRGGYTF,TGCGCCAGCAGGCTCGGGCGTGGTGGCTACACCTTC
many,TRBV7-2,TRBJ2-7,TRBD1,CASSSGQGSLDEQYF,TGTGCCAGCAGCTCCGGACAGGGGAGTTTAGACGAGCAGTACTTC
few,TRBV20-1,TRBJ1-6,-,CSAGLGWVDNSPLHF,TGCAGTGCTGGTTTGGGCTGGGTGGATAATTCACCCCTCCACTTT
-,TRBV6-2/TRBV6-3,TRBJ2-7,-,CASIAGSAEAYEQYF,TGTGCCAGCATCGCCGGGTCGGCGGAGGCCTACGAGCAGTACTTC
few,TRBV25-1,TRBJ2-5,-,CASSEYRAGGETQYF,TGTGCCAGCAGTGAATATAGGGCAGGAGGGGAGACCCAGTACTTC
few,TRBV7-6,TRBJ2-3,TRBD2,CASSLTSGTTDTQYF,TGTGCCAGCAGCTTGACTAGCGGGACAACAGATACGCAGTATTTT
many,TRBV27,TRBJ2-1,TRBD2,CASSLLGSGNAPEQFF,TGTGCCAGCAGTTTATTGGGTAGCGGGAATGCCCCTGAGCAGTTCTTC
few,TRBV7-2,TRBJ2-1,TRBD2,CASSYTFSGSNEQFF,TGTGCCAGCAGTTACACTTTTAGCGGGAGCAATGAGCAGTTCTTC
-,TRBV14,TRBJ1-1,-,CASQRSLGNTEAFF,TGTGCCAGCCAGAGGAGCTTGGGGAACACTGAAGCTTTCTTT
many,TRBV12-3/TRBV12-4,TRBJ2-7,TRBD2,CASSGTSGRAVYEQYF,TGTGCCAGCAGTGGGACTAGCGGGAGGGCCGTCTACGAGCAGTACTTC
-,TRBV10-1,TRBJ2-5,-,CASSVGAGETQYF,TGCGCCAGCAGTGTTGGGGCTGGGGAGACCCAGTACTTC
-,TRBV24-1,TRBJ1-2,-,CATSDIGHGYTF,TGTGCCACCAGTGATATCGGACACGGCTACACCTTC
many,TRBV28,TRBJ1-1,-,CASKNLGDTEAFF,TGTGCCAGCAAGAATCTGGGGGACACTGAAGCTTTCTTT
-,TRBV5-6,TRBJ1-5,-,CASSLMTVRSNQPQHF,TGTGCCAGCAGCTTGATGACAGTCAGGAGCAATCAGCCCCAGCATTTT
many,TRBV4-3,TRBJ2-7,-,CASSQEDLRGSYEQYF,TGCGCCAGCAGCCAAGAAGACCTGAGGGGATCCTACGAGCAGTACTTC
-,TRBV19,TRBJ1-5,-,CASTAGRGGQPQHF,TGTGCCAGTACCGCAGGGAGGGGAGGTCAGCCCCAGCATTTT
many,TRBV18,TRBJ2-3,-,CASSLGLPEDTQYF,TGTGCCAGCTCCCTTGGTTTGCCTGAGGATACGCAGTATTTT
many,TRBV6-1,TRBJ1-1,-,CASSEFGGRNTEAFF,TGTGCCAGCAGTGAATTTGGGGGGAGGAACACTGAAGCTTTCTTT
many,TRBV11-2,TRBJ2-7,-,CASSFNGDYEQYF,TGTGCCAGCAGCTTTAACGGAGACTACGAGCAGTACTTC
-,TRBV2,TRBJ2-3,-,CASSDGESDTQYF,TGTGCCAGCAGTGATGGGGAATCAGATACGCAGTATTTT
-,TRBV25-1,TRBJ2-4,-,CASSEFAVLAKNIQYF,TGTGCCAGCAGTGAATTTGCAGTTCTAGCCAAAAACATTCAGTACTTC
many,TRBV20-1,TRBJ2-3,-,CSARLVGGGTDTQYF,TGCAGTGCTAGATTAGTAGGCGGTGGCACAGATACGCAGTATTTT
many,TRBV2,TRBJ1-5,-,CASNPDSHQPQHF,TGTGCCAGCAATCCTGACAGTCACCAGCCCCAGCATTTT
-,TRBV7-8,TRBJ2-7,-,CASSLVLGADVQYF,TGTGCCAGCAGCTTAGTGTTGGGGGCGGACGTGCAGTACTTC
-,TRBV29-1,TRBJ2-1,TRBD1,CSARTGAAYEQFF,TGCAGCGCTCGGACAGGGGCGGCATACGAGCAGTTCTTC
few,TRBV5-1,TRBJ1-3,-,CASSPRKQVSGNTIYF,TGCGCCAGCAGCCCCCGCAAGCAGGTCTCTGGAAACACCATATATTTT
few,TRBV4-1,TRBJ1-3,TRBD1,CASSQDGTGHSGNTIYF,TGCGCCAGCAGCCAAGATGGGACAGGGCACTCTGGAAACACCATATATTTT
many,TRBV5-1,TRBJ2-7,-,CASSLFGGPVYEQYF,TGCGCCAGCAGCTTGTTCGGGGGGCCCGTCTACGAGCAGTACTTC
-,TRBV7-3,TRBJ2-1,TRBD2,CASSLTSGTLAHEQFF,TGTGCCAGCAGCTTAACTAGCGGGACCCTAGCCCATGAGCAGTTCTTC
many,TRBV7-9,TRBJ2-3,TRBD1,CASSLGQGITDTQYF,TGTGCCAGCAGCTTGGGACAGGGGATTACAGATACGCAGTATTTT
many,TRBV24-1,TRBJ2-5,-,CATSDRTAEETQYF,TGTGCCACCAGTGATCGGACAGCCGAAGAGACCCAGTACTTC
-,TRBV7-3,TRBJ1-1,-,CASSLGGGLGTEAFF,TGTGCCAGCAGCTTAGGTGGAGGGCTTGGGACTGAAGCTTTCTTT
many,TRBV7-2,TRBJ1-5,TRBD1,CASSQRSGTDSNQPQHF,TGTGCCAGCAGCCAACGATCTGGGACAGATAGCAATCAGCCCCAGCATTTT
many,TRBV28,TRBJ2-2,-,CAVPGGDTGELFF,TGTGCAGTCCCGGGCGGTGACACCGGGGAGCTGTTTTTT
many,TRBV20-1,TRBJ1-5,-,CSASRKGGQPQHF,TGCAGTGCTAGCAGGAAGGGCGGCCAGCCCCAGCATTTT
many,TRBV30,TRBJ1-2,-,CAWSTSYGDYYGYTF,TGTGCCTGGAGTACTTCCTACGGCGATTACTATGGCTACACCTTC
many,TRBV11-2,TRBJ1-3,-,CASSLPSSGNTIYF,TGTGCCAGCAGCTTGCCCAGCTCTGGAAACACCATATATTTT
many,TRBV7-8,TRBJ2-2,-,CASSLPGNTGELFF,TGTGCCAGCAGCTTACCGGGTAACACCGGGGAGCTGTTTTTT
-,TRBV4-3,TRBJ2-3,TRBD2,CASSQDFLAGSDTQYF,TGCGCCAGCAGCCAAGATTTCCTAGCGGGGTCAGATACGCAGTATTTT
many,TRBV20-1,TRBJ2-7,TRBD2,CSFRLAGVNEQYF,TGCAGTTTCAGACTAGCGGGAGTAAACGAGCAGTACTTC
few,TRBV18,TRBJ2-7,TRBD2,CASSSPFAGGSYEQYF,TGTGCCAGCTCATCTCCCTTTGCGGGAGGCTCCTACGAGCAGTACTTC
many,TRBV18,TRBJ2-6,-,CASSPSISGANVLTF,TGTGCCAGCTCACCGTCGATTTCTGGGGCCAACGTCCTGACTTTC
many,TRBV2,TRBJ1-6,-,CASSETGGSPLHF,TGTGCCAGCAGTGAGACAGGCGGTTCACCCCTCCACTTT
-,TRBV4-2,TRBJ2-3,-,CASSHPGITTDTQYF,TGTGCCAGCAGCCACCCGGGTATAACCACAGATACGCAGTATTTT
many,TRBV7-8,TRBJ2-7,-,CASSLELLSSYEQYF,TGTGCCAGCAGCTTAGAACTTCTTAGCTCCTACGAGCAGTACTTC